The 22 T cell receptor beta chains reported below all come from one sample, sequenced in a study of blood T cell repertoires in COVID-19. Here immunoSEQ multiplex PCR was the method, and the copy in TCRdb shows in-frame clones only, minus some. The sample has 650,000 to 800,000 clones, just under 90% seen once; the top ten hold about 0.26%. The sequenced sample was peripheral blood. The receptors were gathered from a woman between 18 and 29 years old with acute or convalescent COVID-19.

This chain joins TRBV6-6 and TRBJ1-2, with D possibly TRBD1 on 5 matching bases. The CDR3 sequence is 13 residues long. The V end was cut by 0 bases, the J end by 6 bases, with 8 bases between. Germline CDR1 is MNHNY and CDR2 is SVGAGI (reference sequence). This CDR3 reads CASSYSGGDGYTF. In nucleotides, the CDR3 is TGTGCCAGCAGTTACTCGGGAGGGGATGGCTACACCTTC.

In this sample, this clone turned up once. V gene TRBV29-1 combines with J gene TRBJ2-7; perhaps TRBD2 as D (5 bases). The CDR3 extends over 11 amino acids. Germline V gene lookup returns CDR1 SQVTM and CDR2 ANQGSEA. V was cut by 4 bases and J by 9 bases, with 13 bases left in between. DNA for the CDR3: TGCAGCGTTGGGGAGCTACGCGGGCAGTACTTC. This codes for CSVGELRGQYF.

The chain combines TRBV5-1 with TRBJ1-1; weak D call: TRBD1 (6 bases). There are 13 residues in the CDR3. CDR1 SGHRS and CDR2 YFSETQ come from the germline V gene. The V gene lost 3 bases and the J gene lost 7 bases, with 13 bases spanning the gap. The CDR3 sequence: CASSSMDRSEAFF. The CDR3 coding sequence is TGCGCCAGCAGCTCGATGGACAGAAGTGAAGCTTTCTTT.

The table lists this clone with a count of one. The chain is built from TRBV19 and TRBJ1-5, with 7 bases identical to TRBD1. Germline V lookup: CDR1 LNHDA, CDR2 SQIVND (reference sequence). V lost 9 bases and J lost 3; bases outside the gene matches: 14. The CDR3 has 16 amino acids. DNA for the CDR3: TGTGCCAGCCTCGAGACAGGGCGAGGCGACAATCAGCCCCAGCATTTT. This gives the protein CASLETGRGDNQPQHF.

This rearrangement joins TRBV4-3 to TRBJ2-7, with D perhaps matching TRBD1 (6 bases). V lost 1 base and J lost 2, with 12 bases in between. Germline CDR1 LGHNA, CDR2 YSLEER. The CDR3 runs 15 residues. CDR3 residues: CASSQGPGQTYEQYF. The CDR3 bases are TGCGCCAGCAGCCAAGGGCCTGGACAGACCTACGAGCAGTACTTC.

Only a few counts were recorded for this clone. This same CDR3 is encoded by further DNA sequences in the sample. CDR3 nucleotide sequence: TGTGCCAGTAGTATAAGGCGGGATCAGCCCCAGCATTTT. Translated: CASSIRRDQPQHF. This sequence joins TRBV19 and TRBJ1-5; D call uncertain. The CDR3 runs to 13 residues. The V and J ends lost 2 bases and 5 bases respectively, with 7 bases between them. CDR1 and CDR2 (germline): LNHDA, SQIVND (reference sequence).

The chain couples TRBV2 to TRBJ1-1; D gene unclear. The CDR3 covers 13 residues. V shed 6 bases and J shed 5 bases, with 13 bases lying between them. The germline V gene encodes CDR1 SNHLY and CDR2 FYNNEI. The CDR3 DNA sequence: TGTGCCAGCAGCTACGGACTGGGAACTGAAGCTTTCTTT. Translated, it gives CASSYGLGTEAFF. Full variable domain (outside the CDR3, taken from reference TRBV2 and TRBJ1-1): EPEVTQTPSHQVTQMGQEVILRCVPISNHLYFYWYRQILGQKVEFLVSFYNNEISEKSEIFDDQFSVERPDGSNFTLKIRSTKLEDSAMYFCASSYGLGTEAFFGQGTRLTVV.

The chain recombines TRBV2 with TRBJ1-3, with D hard to call. The CDR3 spans 15 residues. V dropped 1 base and J dropped 0 bases, with 7 bases sitting between them. Germline CDR1 is SNHLY and CDR2 is FYNNEI. CDR3 sequence: CASSEGRSSGNTIYF. CDR3 DNA sequence: TGTGCCAGCAGTGAAGGCAGAAGCTCTGGAAACACCATATATTTT.

This chain uses TRBV3-1 (or the pseudogene TRBV3-2) with TRBJ2-3; 15 bases fit TRBD2. Losses at the gene ends were 0 bases for V and 2 bases for J; bases not matched to a gene: 9. The CDR3 is 20 amino acids. The germline CDR1 and CDR2 sequences are LGHDT and YNNKEL (reference sequence). The CDR3 DNA follows: TGTGCCAGCAGCCAAGATCGGGGACTAGCGGGGGGCCTCCCCACAGATACGCAGTATTTT. Amino acids: CASSQDRGLAGGLPTDTQYF.

V is TRBV7-6 and J is TRBJ1-2, with TRBD1 matching 8 bases. Germline loops: CDR1 SGHVS, CDR2 FNYEAQ. CDR3 length: 15 amino acids. Trimming took 0 bases from V and 6 from J; bases not matched to a gene: 6. CDR3 coding DNA: TGTGCCAGCAGCTTAGCCAAGACAGGGGTCGATGGCTACACCTTC. It specifies CASSLAKTGVDGYTF.

This chain connects TRBV6-7 to TRBJ1-5, with D perhaps TRBD1 (5 bases). TRBV6-7 is an ORF for which the function is uncertain. The CDR3 totals 16 residues. V was shortened by 4 bases and J by 0 bases, with 13 bases between the two germline ends. The CDR3 loop is CASSCRGNASNQPQHF. The CDR3 nucleotides read TGTGCCAGCAGTTGTAGGGGTAACGCTAGCAATCAGCCCCAGCATTTT.

The chain is built from TRBV9 and TRBJ1-1, with D perhaps matching TRBD1 (6 bases). Germline V gene data show CDR1 as SGDLS and CDR2 as YYNGEE. This CDR3 comprises 14 residues. The V and J ends lost 4 bases and 3 bases respectively, with 13 bases between them. This chain's CDR3 is CASSPPQGHTEAFF. The CDR3 DNA follows: TGTGCCAGCAGCCCCCCACAGGGTCACACTGAAGCTTTCTTT. Complete variable domain (other parts from reference TRBV9 and TRBJ1-1): DSGVTQTPKHLITATGQRVTLRCSPRSGDLSVYWYQQSLDQGLQFLIQYYNGEERAKGNILERFSAQQFPDLHSELNLSSLELGDSALYFCASSPPQGHTEAFFGQGTRLTVV.

The V and J genes are TRBV30 and TRBJ1-3; D possibly corresponds to TRBD1 (5 bases). CDR1 and CDR2 (germline): GTSNPN, SVGIG (reference sequence). With 8 bases removed from V and 3 bases from J, the gap between germline ends came to 14 bases. The CDR3 spans 13 residues. CDR3 amino acids: CASPTDSGNTIYF. As DNA, the CDR3 is TGTGCCAGTCCGACAGATAGTGGAAACACCATATATTTT. Variable domain in full (rest from reference TRBV30 and TRBJ1-3): SQTIHQWPATLVQPVGSPLSLECTVEGTSNPNLYWYRQAAGRGLQLLFYSVGIGQISSEVPQNLSASRPQDRQFILSSKKLLLSDSGFYLCASPTDSGNTIYFGEGSWLTVV.

Only one count was recorded for this clone. This rearrangement joins TRBV30 to TRBJ1-1; D uncertain. Trimming cost V 2 bases and J 3 bases, with 10 bases left between them. From germline, CDR1 is GTSNPN and CDR2 SVGIG (reference sequence). The CDR3 runs to 13 residues. CDR3 in DNA: TGTGCCTGGAGTTCGGAGGGTGACACTGAAGCTTTCTTT. Protein sequence: CAWSSEGDTEAFF.

The chain links TRBV7-9 to TRBJ2-7; 8 bases fit TRBD2. V was pared by 1 base and J by 4 bases, with 6 bases of the junction left unmatched. The CDR3 has 15 residues. In germline, CDR1 is SEHNR, CDR2 FQNEAQ (reference sequence). Here the CDR3 DNA reads TGTGCCAGCAGCTTAGTGGCGGGGGGTAGATACGAGCAGTACTTC. It encodes CASSLVAGGRYEQYF. The whole variable domain, filled in from reference TRBV7-9 and TRBJ2-7, reads DTGVSQNPRHKITKRGQNVTFRCDPISEHNRLYWYRQTLGQGPEFLTYFQNEAQLEKSRLLSDRFSAERPKGSFSTLEIQRTEQGDSAMYLCASSLVAGGRYEQYFGPGTRLTVT.

V is TRBV7-9 and J is TRBJ1-5; 7 nucleotides match TRBD1. The CDR3 is 13 residues long. J lost 6 bases, V lost 7 bases, and 6 bases had no gene match. Germline V gives CDR1 SEHNR, CDR2 FQNEAQ (reference sequence). The CDR3 sequence: CASTETGTQPQHF. In DNA form, the CDR3 reads TGTGCCAGCACCGAGACAGGGACTCAGCCCCAGCATTTT.

This chain connects TRBV19 to TRBJ1-1; no clear D gene. Germline V lookup: CDR1 LNHDA, CDR2 SQIVND (reference sequence). Trimming removed 1 base from V and 1 base from J, with 19 bases in between. CDR3 length: 18 residues. This CDR3 reads CASSIGLPKSRKNTEAFF. Here the CDR3 DNA reads TGTGCCAGTAGTATAGGCTTGCCCAAATCCAGGAAGAACACTGAAGCTTTCTTT.

This rearrangement joins TRBV9 to TRBJ2-3; no firm D call. In germline, CDR1 is SGDLS, CDR2 YYNGEE. The CDR3 sequence is 15 residues long. Trimming removed 3 bases at V and 4 bases at J, with 15 bases between. DNA for the CDR3: TGTGCCAGCAGCGACGGTAGGAGCATGGCAGATACGCAGTATTTT. Protein: CASSDGRSMADTQYF.

The chain combines TRBV2 with TRBJ1-3, with D perhaps matching TRBD1 (5 bases). The CDR3 covers 16 residues. Germline CDR1 and CDR2: SNHLY and FYNNEI. Trimming pared 6 bases from V and 0 bases from J, leaving 15 bases between. The CDR3 DNA sequence: TGTGCCAGCAGACTCGCACAGGCCCTCTCTGGAAACACCATATATTTT. It yields the protein CASRLAQALSGNTIYF.

CDR3 coding DNA: TGTGCCAGCAGTTACCAGGGGCTGCAGTCCTACGGCTACACCTTC. Protein product: CASSYQGLQSYGYTF. The chain employs TRBV6-5 and TRBJ1-2; D is possibly TRBD1 (6 bases). The germline gives CDR1 MNHEY, CDR2 SVGAGI. The CDR3 extends over 15 amino acids. Trimming cost V 2 bases and J 8 bases, with 18 bases left between them.

The chain carries TRBV2 and TRBJ1-2; maybe TRBD1 (6 bases). Trimming pared 6 bases from V and 6 bases from J, leaving 23 bases between. In germline, CDR1 is SNHLY, CDR2 FYNNEI. The CDR3 totals 16 residues. DNA for the CDR3: TGTGCCAGCAGACCCAGACAGGCCATAAGGAGTGATGGCTACACCTTC. This gives the protein CASRPRQAIRSDGYTF.

J is TRBJ1-4 and V is TRBV14; D is uncertain. V was pared by 5 bases and J by 6 bases, with 16 bases between. Germline V gene lookup returns CDR1 SGHDN and CDR2 FVKESK. CDR3 size: 15 residues. The CDR3 is CASSYKFGVYEKLFF. The CDR3 DNA reads as TGTGCCAGCAGCTACAAGTTCGGAGTATATGAAAAACTGTTTTTT.